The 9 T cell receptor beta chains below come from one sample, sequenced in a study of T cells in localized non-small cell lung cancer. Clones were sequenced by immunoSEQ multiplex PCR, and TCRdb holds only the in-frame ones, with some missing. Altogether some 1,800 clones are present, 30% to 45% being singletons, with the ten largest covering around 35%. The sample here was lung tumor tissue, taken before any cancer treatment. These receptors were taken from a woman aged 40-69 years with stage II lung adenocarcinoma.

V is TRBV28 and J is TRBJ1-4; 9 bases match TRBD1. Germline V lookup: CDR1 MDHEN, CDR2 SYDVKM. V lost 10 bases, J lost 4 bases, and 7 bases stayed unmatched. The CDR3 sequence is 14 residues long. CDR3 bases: TGTGCCACCCGGGACAGGGTCCGTAATGAAAAACTGTTTTTT. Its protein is CATRDRVRNEKLFF.

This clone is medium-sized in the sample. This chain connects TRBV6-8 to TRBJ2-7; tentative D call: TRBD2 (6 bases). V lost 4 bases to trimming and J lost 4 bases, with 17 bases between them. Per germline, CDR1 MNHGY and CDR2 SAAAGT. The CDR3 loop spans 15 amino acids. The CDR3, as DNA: TGTGCCAGCAGTTCTATTTCGGGAGCCAAGTACGAGCAGTACTTC. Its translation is CASSSISGAKYEQYF.

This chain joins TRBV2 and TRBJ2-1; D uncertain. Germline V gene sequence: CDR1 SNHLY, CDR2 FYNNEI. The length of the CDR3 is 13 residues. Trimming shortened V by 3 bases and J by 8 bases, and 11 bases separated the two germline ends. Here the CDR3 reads CASSDPIRDEQFF. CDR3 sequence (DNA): TGTGCCAGCAGTGACCCCATAAGGGATGAGCAGTTCTTC.

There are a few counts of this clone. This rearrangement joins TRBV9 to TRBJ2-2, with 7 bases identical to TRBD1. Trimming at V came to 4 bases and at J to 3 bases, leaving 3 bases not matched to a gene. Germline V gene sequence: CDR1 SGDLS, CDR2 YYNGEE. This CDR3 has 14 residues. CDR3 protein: CASSRQGDTGELFF. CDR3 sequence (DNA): TGTGCCAGCAGCAGACAGGGAGACACCGGGGAGCTGTTTTTT.

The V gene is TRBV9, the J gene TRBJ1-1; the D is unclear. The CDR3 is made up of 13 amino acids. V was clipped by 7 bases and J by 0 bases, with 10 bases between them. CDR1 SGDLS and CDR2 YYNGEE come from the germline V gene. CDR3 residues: CASGLGMNTEAFF. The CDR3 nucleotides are TGTGCCAGCGGGCTTGGGATGAACACTGAAGCTTTCTTT.

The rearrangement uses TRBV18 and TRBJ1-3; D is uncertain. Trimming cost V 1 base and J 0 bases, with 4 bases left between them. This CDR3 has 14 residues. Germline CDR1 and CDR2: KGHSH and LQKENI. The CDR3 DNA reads TGTGCCAGCTCACCACAGGCCTCTGGAAACACCATATATTTT. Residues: CASSPQASGNTIYF.

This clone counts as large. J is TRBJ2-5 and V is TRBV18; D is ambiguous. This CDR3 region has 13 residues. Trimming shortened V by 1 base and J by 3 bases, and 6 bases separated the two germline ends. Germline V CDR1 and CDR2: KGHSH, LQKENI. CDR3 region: CASSPRVKETQYF. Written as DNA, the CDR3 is TGTGCCAGCTCACCACGGGTAAAAGAGACCCAGTACTTC.

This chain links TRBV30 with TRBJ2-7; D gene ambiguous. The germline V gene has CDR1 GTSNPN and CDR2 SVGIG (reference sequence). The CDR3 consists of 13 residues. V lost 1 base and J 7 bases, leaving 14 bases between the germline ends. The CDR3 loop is CAWSGGLRGEQYF. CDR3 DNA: TGTGCCTGGAGTGGGGGTCTCCGTGGGGAGCAGTACTTC.

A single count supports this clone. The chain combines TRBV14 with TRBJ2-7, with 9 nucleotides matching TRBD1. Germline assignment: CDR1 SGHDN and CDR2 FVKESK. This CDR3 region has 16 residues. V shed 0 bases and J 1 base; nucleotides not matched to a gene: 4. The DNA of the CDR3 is TGTGCCAGCAGCCAAGAGGGACAGGGACGATCCTACGAGCAGTACTTC. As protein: CASSQEGQGRSYEQYF.